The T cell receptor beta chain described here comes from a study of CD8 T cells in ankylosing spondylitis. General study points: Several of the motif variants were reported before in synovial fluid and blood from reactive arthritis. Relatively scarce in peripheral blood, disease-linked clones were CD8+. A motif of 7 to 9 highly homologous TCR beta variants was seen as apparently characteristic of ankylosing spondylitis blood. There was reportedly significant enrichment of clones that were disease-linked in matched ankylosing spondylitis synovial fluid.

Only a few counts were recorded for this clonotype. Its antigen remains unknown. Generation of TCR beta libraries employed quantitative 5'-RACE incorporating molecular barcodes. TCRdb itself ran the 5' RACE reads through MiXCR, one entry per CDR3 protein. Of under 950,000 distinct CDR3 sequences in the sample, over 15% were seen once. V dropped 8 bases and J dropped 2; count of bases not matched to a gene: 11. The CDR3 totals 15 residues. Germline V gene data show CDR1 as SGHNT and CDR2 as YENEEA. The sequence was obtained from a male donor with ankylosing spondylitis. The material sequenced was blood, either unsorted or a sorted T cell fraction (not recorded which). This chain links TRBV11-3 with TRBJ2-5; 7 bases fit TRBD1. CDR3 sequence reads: CASGLTGSWQETQYF. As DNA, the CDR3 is TGTGCCAGCGGATTGACAGGGAGTTGGCAAGAGACCCAGTACTTC. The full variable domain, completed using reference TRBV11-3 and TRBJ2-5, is EAGVVQSPRYKIIEKKQPVAFWCNPISGHNTLYWYLQNLGQGPELLIRYENEEAVDDSQLPKDRFSAERLKGVDSTLKIQPAELGDSAVYLCASGLTGSWQETQYFGPGTRLLVL.